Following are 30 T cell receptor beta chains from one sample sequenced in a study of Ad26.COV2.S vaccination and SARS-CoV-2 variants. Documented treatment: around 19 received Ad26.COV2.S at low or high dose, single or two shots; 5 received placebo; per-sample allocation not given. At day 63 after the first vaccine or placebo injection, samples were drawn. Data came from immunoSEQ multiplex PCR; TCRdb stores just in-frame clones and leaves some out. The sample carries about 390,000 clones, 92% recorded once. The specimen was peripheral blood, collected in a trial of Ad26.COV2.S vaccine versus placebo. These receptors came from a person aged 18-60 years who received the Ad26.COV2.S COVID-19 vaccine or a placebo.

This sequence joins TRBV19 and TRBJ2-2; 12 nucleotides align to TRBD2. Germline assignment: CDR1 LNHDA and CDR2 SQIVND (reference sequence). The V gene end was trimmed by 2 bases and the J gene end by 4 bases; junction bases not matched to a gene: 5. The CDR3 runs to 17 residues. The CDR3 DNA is TGTGCCAGTAGTATACTAGCGGGGGGGCAGGCCACCGGGGAGCTGTTTTTT. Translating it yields CASSILAGGQATGELFF.

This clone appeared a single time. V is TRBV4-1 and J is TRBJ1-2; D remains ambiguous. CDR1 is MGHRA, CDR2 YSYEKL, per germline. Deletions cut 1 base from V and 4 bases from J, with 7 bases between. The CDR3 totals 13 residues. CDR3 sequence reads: CASSQAGTYGYTF. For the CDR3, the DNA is TGCGCCAGCAGCCAAGCGGGAACCTATGGCTACACCTTC.

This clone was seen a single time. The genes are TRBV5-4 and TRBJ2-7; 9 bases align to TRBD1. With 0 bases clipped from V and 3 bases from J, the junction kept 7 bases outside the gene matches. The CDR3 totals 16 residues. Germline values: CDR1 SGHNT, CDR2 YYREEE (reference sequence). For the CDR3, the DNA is TGTGCCAGCAGCTTGGGACAGGGGGTGGACGGCTACGAGCAGTACTTC. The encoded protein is CASSLGQGVDGYEQYF.

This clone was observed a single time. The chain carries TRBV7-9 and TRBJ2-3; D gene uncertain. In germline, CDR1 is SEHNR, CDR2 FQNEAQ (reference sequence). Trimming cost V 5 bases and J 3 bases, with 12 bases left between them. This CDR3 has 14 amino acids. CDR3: CASSLDKGTDTQYF. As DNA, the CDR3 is TGTGCCAGCAGCCTAGATAAAGGTACAGATACGCAGTATTTT.

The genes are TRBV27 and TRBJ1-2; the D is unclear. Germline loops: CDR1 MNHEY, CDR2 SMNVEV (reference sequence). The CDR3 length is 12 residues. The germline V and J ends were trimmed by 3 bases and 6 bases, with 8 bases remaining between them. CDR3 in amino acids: CASSFGGNGYTF. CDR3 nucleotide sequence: TGTGCCAGCAGTTTTGGAGGGAATGGCTACACCTTC.

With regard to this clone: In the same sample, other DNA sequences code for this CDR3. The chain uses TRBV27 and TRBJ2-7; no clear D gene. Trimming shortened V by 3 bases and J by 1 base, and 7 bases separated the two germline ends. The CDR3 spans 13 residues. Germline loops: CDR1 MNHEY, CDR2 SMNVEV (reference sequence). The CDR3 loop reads CASSLGRSYEQYF. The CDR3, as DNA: TGTGCCAGCAGTTTGGGCCGATCCTACGAGCAGTACTTC.

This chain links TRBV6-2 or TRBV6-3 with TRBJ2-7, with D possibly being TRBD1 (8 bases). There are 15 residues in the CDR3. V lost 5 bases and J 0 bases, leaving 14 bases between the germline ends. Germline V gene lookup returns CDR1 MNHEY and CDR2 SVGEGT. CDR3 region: CASSGTGGSSYEQYF. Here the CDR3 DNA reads TGTGCCAGCAGTGGGACAGGCGGGAGCTCCTACGAGCAGTACTTC.

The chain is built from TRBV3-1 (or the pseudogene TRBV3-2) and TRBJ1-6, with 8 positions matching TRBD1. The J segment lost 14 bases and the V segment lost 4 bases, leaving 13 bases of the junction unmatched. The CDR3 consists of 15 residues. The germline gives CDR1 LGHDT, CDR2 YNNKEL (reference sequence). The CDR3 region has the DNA TGTGCCAGCAGCCCAGGGGGCGGGATCAAGGATTCCCTCCACTTT. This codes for CASSPGGGIKDSLHF.

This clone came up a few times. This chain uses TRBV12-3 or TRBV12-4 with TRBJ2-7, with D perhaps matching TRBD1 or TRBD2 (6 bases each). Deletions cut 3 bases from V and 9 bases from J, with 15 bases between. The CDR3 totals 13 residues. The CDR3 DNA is TGTGCCAGCAGTTTGGTTTCGGGGGCAAGGCAGTACTTC. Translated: CASSLVSGARQYF.

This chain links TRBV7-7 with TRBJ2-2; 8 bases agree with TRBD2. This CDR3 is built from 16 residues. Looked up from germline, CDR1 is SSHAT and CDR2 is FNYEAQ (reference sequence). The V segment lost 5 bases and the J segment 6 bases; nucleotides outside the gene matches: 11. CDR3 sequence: CASSRLRGGAAGELFF. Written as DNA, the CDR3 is TGTGCCAGCAGCCGTCTTCGGGGGGGGGCTGCCGGGGAGCTGTTTTTT.

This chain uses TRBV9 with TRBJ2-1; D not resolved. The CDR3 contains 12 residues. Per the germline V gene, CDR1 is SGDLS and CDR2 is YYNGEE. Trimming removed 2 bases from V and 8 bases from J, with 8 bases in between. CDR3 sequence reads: CASSVYGHEQFF. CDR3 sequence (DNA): TGTGCCAGCAGCGTGTACGGCCATGAGCAGTTCTTC. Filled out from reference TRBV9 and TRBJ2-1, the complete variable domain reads DSGVTQTPKHLITATGQRVTLRCSPRSGDLSVYWYQQSLDQGLQFLIQYYNGEERAKGNILERFSAQQFPDLHSELNLSSLELGDSALYFCASSVYGHEQFFGPGTRLTVL.

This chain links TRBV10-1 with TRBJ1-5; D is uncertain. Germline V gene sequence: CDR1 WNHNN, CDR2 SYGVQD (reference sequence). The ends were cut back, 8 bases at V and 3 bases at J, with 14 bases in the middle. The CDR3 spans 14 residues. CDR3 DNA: TGCGCCAGCGCATTAGCACGGGACAATCAGCCCCAGCATTTT. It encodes CASALARDNQPQHF.

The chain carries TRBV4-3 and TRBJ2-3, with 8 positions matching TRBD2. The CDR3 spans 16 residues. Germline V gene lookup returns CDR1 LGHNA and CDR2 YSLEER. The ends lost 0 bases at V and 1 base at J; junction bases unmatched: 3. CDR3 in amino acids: CASSQDGRGGTDTQYF. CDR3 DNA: TGCGCCAGCAGCCAAGATGGGCGGGGGGGCACAGATACGCAGTATTTT.

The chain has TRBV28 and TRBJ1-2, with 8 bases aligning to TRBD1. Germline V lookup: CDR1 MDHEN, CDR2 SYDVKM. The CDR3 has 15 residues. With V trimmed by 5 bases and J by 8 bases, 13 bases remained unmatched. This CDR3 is CASSPDRNRGTGYTF. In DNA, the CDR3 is TGTGCCAGCAGTCCCGATAGGAACAGGGGGACCGGCTACACCTTC.

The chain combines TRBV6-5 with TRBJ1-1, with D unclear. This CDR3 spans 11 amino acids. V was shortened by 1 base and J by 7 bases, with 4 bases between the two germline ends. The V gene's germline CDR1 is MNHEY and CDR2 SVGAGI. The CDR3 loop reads CASSYLSEAFF. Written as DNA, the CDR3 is TGTGCCAGCAGTTACTTGAGTGAAGCTTTCTTT.

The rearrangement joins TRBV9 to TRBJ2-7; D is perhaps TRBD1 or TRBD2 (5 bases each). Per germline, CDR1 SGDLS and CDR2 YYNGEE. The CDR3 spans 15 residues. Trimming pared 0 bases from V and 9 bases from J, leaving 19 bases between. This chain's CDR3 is CASSVAPGAAAMQYF. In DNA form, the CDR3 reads TGTGCCAGCAGCGTAGCCCCCGGGGCGGCAGCAATGCAGTACTTC.

The CDR3 DNA is TGTGCCAGCAGCCCTGTGGGGGACAGGGCCCACAATGAGCAGTTCTTC. This sequence encodes CASSPVGDRAHNEQFF. The gene calls are TRBV2 and TRBJ2-1, with 9 nucleotides matching TRBD1. V lost 6 bases to trimming and J lost 5 bases; unmatched junction nucleotides: 11. This CDR3 has 16 residues. Germline-derived CDR1 and CDR2 are SNHLY and FYNNEI.

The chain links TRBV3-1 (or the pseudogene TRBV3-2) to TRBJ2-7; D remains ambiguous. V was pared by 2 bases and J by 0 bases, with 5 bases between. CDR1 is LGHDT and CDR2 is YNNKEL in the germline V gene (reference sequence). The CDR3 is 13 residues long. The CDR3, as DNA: TGTGCCAGCAGCCAATTCATCTCCTACGAGCAGTACTTC. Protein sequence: CASSQFISYEQYF.

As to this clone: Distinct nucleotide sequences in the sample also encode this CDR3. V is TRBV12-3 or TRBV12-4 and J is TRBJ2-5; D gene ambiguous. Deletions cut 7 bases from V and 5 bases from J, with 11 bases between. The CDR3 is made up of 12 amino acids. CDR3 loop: CASTGGRETQYF. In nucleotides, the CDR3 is TGTGCCAGCACCGGCGGTCGTGAGACCCAGTACTTC.

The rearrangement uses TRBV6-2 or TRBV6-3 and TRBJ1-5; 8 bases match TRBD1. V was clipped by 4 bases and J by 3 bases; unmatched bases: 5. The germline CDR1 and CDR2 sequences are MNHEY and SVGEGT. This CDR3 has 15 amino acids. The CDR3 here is CASSLIQGANQPQHF. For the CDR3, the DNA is TGTGCCAGCAGTTTAATTCAGGGGGCCAATCAGCCCCAGCATTTT.

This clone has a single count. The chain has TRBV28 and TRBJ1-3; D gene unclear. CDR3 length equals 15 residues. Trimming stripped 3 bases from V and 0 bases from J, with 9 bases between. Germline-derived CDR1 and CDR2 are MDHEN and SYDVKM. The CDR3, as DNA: TGTGCCAGCAGTTTGGCCCAATACTCTGGAAACACCATATATTTT. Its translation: CASSLAQYSGNTIYF.

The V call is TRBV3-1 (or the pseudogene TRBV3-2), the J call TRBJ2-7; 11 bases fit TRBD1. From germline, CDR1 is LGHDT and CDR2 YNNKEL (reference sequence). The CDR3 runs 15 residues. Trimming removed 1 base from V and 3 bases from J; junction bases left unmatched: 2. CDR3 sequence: CASSQVGTGGYEQYF. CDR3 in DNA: TGTGCCAGCAGCCAAGTTGGGACAGGGGGCTACGAGCAGTACTTC.

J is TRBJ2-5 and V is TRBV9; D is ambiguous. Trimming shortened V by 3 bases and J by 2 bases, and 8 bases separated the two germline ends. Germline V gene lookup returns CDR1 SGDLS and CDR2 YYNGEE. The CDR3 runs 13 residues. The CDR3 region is CASSGPDQETQYF. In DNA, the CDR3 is TGTGCCAGCAGCGGACCCGATCAAGAGACCCAGTACTTC.

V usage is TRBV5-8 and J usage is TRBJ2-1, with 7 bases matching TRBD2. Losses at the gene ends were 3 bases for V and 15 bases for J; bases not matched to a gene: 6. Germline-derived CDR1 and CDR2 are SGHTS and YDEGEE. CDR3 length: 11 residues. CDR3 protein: CASSWGGLGFF. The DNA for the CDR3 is TGTGCCAGCAGCTGGGGGGGTCTTGGGTTCTTC.

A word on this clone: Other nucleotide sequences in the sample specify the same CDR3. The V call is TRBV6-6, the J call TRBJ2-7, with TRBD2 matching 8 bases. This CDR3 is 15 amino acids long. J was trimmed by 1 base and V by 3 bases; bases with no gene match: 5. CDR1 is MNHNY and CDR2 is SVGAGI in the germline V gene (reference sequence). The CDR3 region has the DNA TGTGCCAGCAGTTATGCGGGGGGTCCTTCCTACGAGCAGTACTTC. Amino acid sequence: CASSYAGGPSYEQYF.

The CDR3 DNA is TGTGCCAGTAGTATTGGACAGAACACTGAAGCTTTCTTT. Encoded protein: CASSIGQNTEAFF. The chain combines TRBV19 with TRBJ1-1, with a weak D call TRBD1 (5 bases). The germline V gene encodes CDR1 LNHDA and CDR2 SQIVND (reference sequence). The V gene lost 3 bases and the J gene lost 1 base, with 6 bases spanning the gap. The CDR3 runs to 13 residues.

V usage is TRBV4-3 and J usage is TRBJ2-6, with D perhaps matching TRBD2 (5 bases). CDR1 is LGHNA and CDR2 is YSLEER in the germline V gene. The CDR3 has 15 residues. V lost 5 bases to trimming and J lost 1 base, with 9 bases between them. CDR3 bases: TGCGCCAGCAGCTCCACGGGGTCTGGGGCCAACGTCCTGACTTTC. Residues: CASSSTGSGANVLTF.

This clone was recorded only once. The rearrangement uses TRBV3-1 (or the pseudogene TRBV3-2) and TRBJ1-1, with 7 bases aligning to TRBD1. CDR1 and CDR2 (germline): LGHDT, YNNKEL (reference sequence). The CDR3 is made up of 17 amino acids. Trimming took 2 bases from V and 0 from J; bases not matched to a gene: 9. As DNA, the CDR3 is TGTGCCAGCAGCCAAAGATTGACCGGGACAGTGAACACTGAAGCTTTCTTT. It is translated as CASSQRLTGTVNTEAFF.

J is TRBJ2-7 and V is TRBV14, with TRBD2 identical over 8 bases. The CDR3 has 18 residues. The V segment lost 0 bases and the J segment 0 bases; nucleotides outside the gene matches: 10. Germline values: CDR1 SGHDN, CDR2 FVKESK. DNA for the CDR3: TGTGCCAGCAGCCAAGAACCTAGCTCTAGCGGGTACTCCTACGAGCAGTACTTC. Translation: CASSQEPSSSGYSYEQYF.

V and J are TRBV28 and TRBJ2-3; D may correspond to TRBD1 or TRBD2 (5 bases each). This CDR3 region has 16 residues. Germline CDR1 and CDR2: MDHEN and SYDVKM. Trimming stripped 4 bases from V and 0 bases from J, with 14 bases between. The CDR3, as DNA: TGTGCCAGCAGTTCCTACCCGGGGCGTAGCACAGATACGCAGTATTTT. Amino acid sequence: CASSSYPGRSTDTQYF.